This T cell receptor (beta chain) was obtained from a study of response to subunit inactivated influenza vaccine. Whole-study results and caveats: It was suggested by the authors that few new T cells are recruited by each seasonal influenza vaccination.

TCRdb fed the RT-PCR reads into MiXCR, producing one record per CDR3 protein. The repertoire holds roughly 500,000 distinct CDR3 sequences, 16% seen once, with 2.5% to 3.5% in the top ten. There are 15 residues in the CDR3. J was trimmed by 4 bases and V by 1 base; bases with no gene match: 3. This clonotype came up a few times. Its antigen remains unidentified. The sample was CD4+ T cells sorted from PBMCs, taken roughly 24 months after vaccination. The TCR comes from a man between 50 and 69 years old who received an inactivated influenza vaccine. The V call is TRBV12-3 or TRBV12-4, the J call TRBJ2-1, with 8 bases identical to TRBD1. CDR3 sequence: CASSLGGQAYNEQFF. For the CDR3, the DNA is TGTGCCAGCAGTTTAGGGGGACAGGCGTACAATGAGCAGTTCTTC.